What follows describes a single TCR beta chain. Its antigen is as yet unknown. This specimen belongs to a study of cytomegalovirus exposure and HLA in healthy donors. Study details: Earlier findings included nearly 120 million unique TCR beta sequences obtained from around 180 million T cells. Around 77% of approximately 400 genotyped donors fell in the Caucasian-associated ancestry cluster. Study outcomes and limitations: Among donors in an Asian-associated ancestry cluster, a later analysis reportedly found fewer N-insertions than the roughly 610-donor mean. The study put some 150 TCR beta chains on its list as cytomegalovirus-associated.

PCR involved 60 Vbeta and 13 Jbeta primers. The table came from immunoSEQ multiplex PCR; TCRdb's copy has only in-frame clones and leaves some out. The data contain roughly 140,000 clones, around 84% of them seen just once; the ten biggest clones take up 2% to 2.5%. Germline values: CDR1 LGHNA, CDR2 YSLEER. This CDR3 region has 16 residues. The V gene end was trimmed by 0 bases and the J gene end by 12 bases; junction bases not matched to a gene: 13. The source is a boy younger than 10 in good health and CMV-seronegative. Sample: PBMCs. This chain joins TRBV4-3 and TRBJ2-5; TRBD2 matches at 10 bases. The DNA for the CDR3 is TGCGCCAGCAGCCAAGATGAGTCGGGACTAGCGAGGGTTGAGTACTTC. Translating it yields CASSQDESGLARVEYF.